The next 10 T cell receptor beta chains were all read from a single sample in a study of blood T cell repertoires in COVID-19. The assay was immunoSEQ multiplex PCR, and TCRdb's table has in-frame clones only and misses some. The sample consists of roughly 440,000 clones, about 87% of them appearing once. The sample was peripheral blood. The receptors come from a woman in her forties or fifties with COVID-19, enrolled during active disease.

This sequence joins TRBV19 and TRBJ2-7, with D tentatively TRBD2 (6 bases). This CDR3 has 13 residues. Germline CDR1 reads LNHDA; CDR2 reads SQIVND (reference sequence). Trimming cost V 4 bases and J 7 bases, with 14 bases left between them. The CDR3 DNA reads TGTGCCAGTAGTACCGGCAGGGCGGGGGAGCAGTACTTC. Translation gives CASSTGRAGEQYF.

This chain uses TRBV19 with TRBJ1-2, with D unresolved. CDR3 size: 12 residues. Trimming removed 5 bases at V and 1 base at J, with 5 bases between. Germline V gene sequence: CDR1 LNHDA, CDR2 SQIVND (reference sequence). The CDR3 here is CASSSVNYGYTF. The DNA of the CDR3 is TGTGCCAGTAGTTCGGTTAACTATGGCTACACCTTC.

The chain recombines TRBV5-6 with TRBJ2-5, with 8 bases that match TRBD2. Losses at the gene ends were 3 bases for V and 5 bases for J; bases not matched to a gene: 6. CDR1 and CDR2 (germline): SGHDT, YYEEEE. This CDR3 has 14 amino acids. In nucleotides, the CDR3 is TGTGCCAGCAGCTCCGCGGGGGGAGCGGAGACCCAGTACTTC. It yields the protein CASSSAGGAETQYF. Full variable domain (outside the CDR3, taken from reference TRBV5-6 and TRBJ2-5): DAGVTQSPTHLIKTRGQQVTLRCSPKSGHDTVSWYQQALGQGPQFIFQYYEEEERQRGNFPDRFSGHQFPNYSSELNVNALLLGDSALYLCASSSAGGAETQYFGPGTRLLVL.

The rearrangement links TRBV19 to TRBJ1-6; D ambiguous. Germline CDR1 and CDR2: LNHDA and SQIVND (reference sequence). The CDR3 extends over 14 amino acids. V was pared by 5 bases and J by 8 bases, with 13 bases between. The CDR3 sequence is CASSYNLRDSPLHF. The DNA for the CDR3 is TGTGCCAGTAGTTATAACTTGAGGGATTCACCCCTCCACTTT. Filled out from reference TRBV19 and TRBJ1-6, the complete variable domain reads DGGITQSPKYLFRKEGQNVTLSCEQNLNHDAMYWYRQDPGQGLRLIYYSQIVNDFQKGDIAEGYSVSREKKESFPLTVTSAQKNPTAFYLCASSYNLRDSPLHFGNGTRLTVT.

The chain joins TRBV7-3 to TRBJ1-1; D gene ambiguous. This CDR3 spans 16 amino acids. CDR1 SGHTA and CDR2 FQGTGA come from the germline V gene. Trimming cost V 0 bases and J 4 bases, with 15 bases left between them. CDR3 sequence: CASSLTLASESTEAFF. In DNA, the CDR3 is TGTGCCAGCAGCTTAACGTTGGCTTCCGAAAGCACTGAAGCTTTCTTT.

The chain uses TRBV28 and TRBJ1-4; D unresolved. Germline V lookup: CDR1 MDHEN, CDR2 SYDVKM. The CDR3 runs to 15 residues. Between the trimmed V and J ends, which lost 4 bases and 0 bases, there was a span of 9 bases. CDR3 in DNA: TGTGCCAGCAGTTCCCTCACTGCAACTAATGAAAAACTGTTTTTT. Its protein product is CASSSLTATNEKLFF.

The rearrangement links TRBV28 to TRBJ1-1; 8 nucleotides agree with TRBD1. This CDR3 spans 17 amino acids. V lost 4 bases, J lost 6 bases, and 16 bases stayed unmatched. Germline values: CDR1 MDHEN, CDR2 SYDVKM. The CDR3 region is CASSSMGRGLLRAEAFF. CDR3 nucleotides: TGTGCCAGCAGTTCGATGGGCAGGGGGCTTTTAAGGGCTGAAGCTTTCTTT.

This clone was detected only a few times. This chain connects TRBV27 to TRBJ1-1; D might be TRBD1 (5 bases). V lost 1 base, J lost 8 bases, and 11 bases lay in between. CDR3 length: 13 residues. Germline V CDR1 and CDR2: MNHEY, SMNVEV (reference sequence). The CDR3 loop reads CASSLFREVEAFF. CDR3 coding DNA: TGTGCCAGCAGTTTATTCAGGGAGGTAGAAGCTTTCTTT.

The chain combines TRBV20-1 with TRBJ1-1; D may be TRBD1 (6 bases). Per the germline V gene, CDR1 is DFQATT and CDR2 is SNEGSKA (reference sequence). The CDR3 loop spans 10 amino acids. In nucleotides, the CDR3 is TGCAGCACAGGGATCACTGAAGCTTTCTTT. Protein sequence: CSTGITEAFF.

The chain couples TRBV30 to TRBJ1-2, with D possibly being TRBD1 (5 bases). The V end was cut by 0 bases, the J end by 3 bases, with 8 bases between. The CDR3 has 13 amino acids. CDR1 and CDR2 from the germline V gene are GTSNPN and SVGIG (reference sequence). CDR3 nucleotides: TGTGCCTGGAGTGTATCGGGGGACTATGGCTACACCTTC. This translates into CAWSVSGDYGYTF.